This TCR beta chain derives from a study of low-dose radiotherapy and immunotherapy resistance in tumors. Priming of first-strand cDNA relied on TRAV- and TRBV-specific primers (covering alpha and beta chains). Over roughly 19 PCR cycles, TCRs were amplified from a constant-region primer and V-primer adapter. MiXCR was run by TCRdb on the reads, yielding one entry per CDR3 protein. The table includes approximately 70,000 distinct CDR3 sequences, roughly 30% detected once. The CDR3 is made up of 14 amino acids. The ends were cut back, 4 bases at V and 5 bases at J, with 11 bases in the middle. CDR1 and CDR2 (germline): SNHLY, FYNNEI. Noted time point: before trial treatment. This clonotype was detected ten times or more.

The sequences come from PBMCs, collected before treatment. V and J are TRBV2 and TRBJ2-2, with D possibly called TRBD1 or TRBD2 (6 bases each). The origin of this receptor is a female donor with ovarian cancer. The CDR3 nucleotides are TGTGCCAGCAGTGGGGGGGCTCGTACCGGGGAGCTGTTTTTT. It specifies CASSGGARTGELFF.